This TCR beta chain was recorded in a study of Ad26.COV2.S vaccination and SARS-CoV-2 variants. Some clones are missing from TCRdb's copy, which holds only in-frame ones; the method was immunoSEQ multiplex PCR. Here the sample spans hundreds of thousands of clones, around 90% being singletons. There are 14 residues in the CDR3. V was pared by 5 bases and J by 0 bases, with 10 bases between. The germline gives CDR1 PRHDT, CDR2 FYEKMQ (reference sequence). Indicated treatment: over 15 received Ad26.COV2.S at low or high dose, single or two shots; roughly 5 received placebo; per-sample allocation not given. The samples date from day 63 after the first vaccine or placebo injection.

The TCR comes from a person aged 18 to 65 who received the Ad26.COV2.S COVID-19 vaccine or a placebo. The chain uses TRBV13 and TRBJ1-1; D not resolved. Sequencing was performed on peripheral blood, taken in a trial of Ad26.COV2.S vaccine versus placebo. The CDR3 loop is CASSPEDVNTEAFF. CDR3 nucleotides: TGTGCCAGCAGCCCAGAGGACGTGAACACTGAAGCTTTCTTT.